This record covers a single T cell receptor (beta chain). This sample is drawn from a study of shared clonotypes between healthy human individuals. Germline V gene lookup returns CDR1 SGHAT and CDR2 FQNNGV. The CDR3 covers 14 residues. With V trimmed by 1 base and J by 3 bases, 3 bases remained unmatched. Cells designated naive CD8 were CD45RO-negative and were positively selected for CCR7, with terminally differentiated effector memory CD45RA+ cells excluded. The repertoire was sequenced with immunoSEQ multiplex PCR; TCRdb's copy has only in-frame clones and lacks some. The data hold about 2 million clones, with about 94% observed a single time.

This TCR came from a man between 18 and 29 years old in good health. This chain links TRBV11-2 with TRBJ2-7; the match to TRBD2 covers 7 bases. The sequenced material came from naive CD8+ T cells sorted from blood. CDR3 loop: CASSLGGEGYEQYF. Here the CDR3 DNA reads TGTGCCAGCAGCTTAGGGGGGGAGGGCTACGAGCAGTACTTC.